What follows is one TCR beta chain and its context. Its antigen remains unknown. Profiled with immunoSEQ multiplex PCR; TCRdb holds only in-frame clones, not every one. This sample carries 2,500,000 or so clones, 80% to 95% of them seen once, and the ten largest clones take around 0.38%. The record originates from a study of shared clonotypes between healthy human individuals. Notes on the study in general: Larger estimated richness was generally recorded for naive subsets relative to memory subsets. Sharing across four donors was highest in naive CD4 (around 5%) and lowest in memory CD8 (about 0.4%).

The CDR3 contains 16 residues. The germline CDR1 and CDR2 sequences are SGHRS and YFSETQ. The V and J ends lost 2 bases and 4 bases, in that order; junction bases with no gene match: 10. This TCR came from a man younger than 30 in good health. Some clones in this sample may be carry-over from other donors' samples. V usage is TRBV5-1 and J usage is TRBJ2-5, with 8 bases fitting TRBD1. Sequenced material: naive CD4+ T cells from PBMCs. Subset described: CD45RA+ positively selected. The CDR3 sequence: CASSLDYRGIGETQYF. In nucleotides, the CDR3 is TGCGCCAGCAGCTTAGACTACAGGGGGATTGGAGAGACCCAGTACTTC.